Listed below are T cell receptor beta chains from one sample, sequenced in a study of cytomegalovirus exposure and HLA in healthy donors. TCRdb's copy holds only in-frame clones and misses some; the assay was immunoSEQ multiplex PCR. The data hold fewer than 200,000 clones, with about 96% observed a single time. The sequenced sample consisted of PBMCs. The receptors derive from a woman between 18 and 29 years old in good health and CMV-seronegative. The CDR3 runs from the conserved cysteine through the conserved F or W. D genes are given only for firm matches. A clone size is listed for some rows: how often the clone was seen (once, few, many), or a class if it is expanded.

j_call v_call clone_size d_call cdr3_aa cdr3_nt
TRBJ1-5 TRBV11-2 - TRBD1 CASSLDRGQPQHF TGTGCCAGCAGCTTAGACAGGGGGCAGCCCCAGCATTTT
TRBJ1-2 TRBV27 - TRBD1 CASRSTGQRFYGYTF TGTGCCAGCAGATCCACGGGACAGCGATTCTATGGCTACACCTTC
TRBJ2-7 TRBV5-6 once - CASSGLQGRGGQYF TGTGCCAGCAGCGGCCTCCAGGGGCGCGGGGGGCAGTACTTC
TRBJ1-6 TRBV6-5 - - CASGPGLGDSPLHF TGTGCCAGCGGACCGGGACTAGGGGATTCACCCCTCCACTTT
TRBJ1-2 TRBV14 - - CASSPGLPTLPNYGYTF TGTGCCAGCAGCCCGGGTCTTCCAACCCTCCCGAACTATGGCTACACCTTC
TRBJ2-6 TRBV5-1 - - CASSLSSGANVLTF TGCGCCAGCAGCTTGTCGTCTGGGGCCAACGTCCTGACTTTC
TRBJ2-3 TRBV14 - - CASSQAGVGTDTQYF TGTGCCAGCAGCCAAGCAGGGGTTGGGACAGATACGCAGTATTTT
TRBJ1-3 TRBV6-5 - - CASSYSVASSGNTIYF TGTGCCAGCAGTTACTCGGTCGCGAGCTCTGGAAACACCATATATTTT
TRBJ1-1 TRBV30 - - CAWSVQGPGVAFF TGTGCCTGGAGTGTTCAGGGGCCAGGTGTAGCTTTCTTT
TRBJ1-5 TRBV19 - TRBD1 CASSNPGQGVLPQHF TGTGCCAGTAGTAATCCGGGACAGGGGGTGCTGCCCCAGCATTTT
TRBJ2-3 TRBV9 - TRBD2 CASSGGLADTDTQYF TGTGCCAGCAGCGGAGGACTAGCGGACACAGATACGCAGTATTTT
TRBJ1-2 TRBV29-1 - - CSTTRSSSYTF TGCAGCACTACTCGGTCCTCGAGCTACACCTTC
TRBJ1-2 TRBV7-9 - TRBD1 CASASLGQGRGLNYGYTF TGTGCCAGCGCATCCCTGGGACAGGGGCGGGGGCTGAATTATGGCTACACCTTC
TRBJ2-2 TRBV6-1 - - CASSERVSGSTGELFF TGTGCCAGCAGTGAAAGGGTTAGCGGTTCTACCGGGGAGCTGTTTTTT
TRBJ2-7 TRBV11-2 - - CASSSQGPGEQYF TGTGCCAGCAGCTCTCAGGGGCCGGGCGAGCAGTACTTC
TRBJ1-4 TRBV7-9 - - CASSLVQGLNEKLFF TGTGCCAGCAGCTTAGTTCAGGGGCTTAATGAAAAACTGTTTTTT
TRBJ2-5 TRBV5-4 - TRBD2 CASSSGAQPGGSQETQYF TGTGCCAGCAGCTCGGGGGCCCAGCCGGGGGGGTCTCAAGAGACCCAGTACTTC
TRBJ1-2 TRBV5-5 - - CASSWDGGLGYGYTF TGTGCCAGCAGCTGGGACGGGGGGTTGGGCTATGGCTACACCTTC
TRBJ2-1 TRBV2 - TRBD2 CARGGNNEQFF TGTGCCAGGGGGGGGAACAATGAGCAGTTCTTC
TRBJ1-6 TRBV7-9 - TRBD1 CASSLSGTGNSPLHF TGTGCCAGCAGCCTCTCCGGGACAGGAAATTCACCCCTCCACTTT
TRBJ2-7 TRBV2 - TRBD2 CASSEDRLADSYEQYF TGTGCCAGCAGTGAAGATCGGCTAGCGGACTCCTACGAGCAGTACTTC
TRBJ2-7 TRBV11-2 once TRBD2 CASSFGGASEQYF TGTGCCAGCAGCTTCGGGGGGGCTTCCGAGCAGTACTTC
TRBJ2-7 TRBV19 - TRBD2 CASSIVIAGRYYEQYF TGTGCCAGTAGTATAGTAATAGCGGGCCGCTACTACGAGCAGTACTTC
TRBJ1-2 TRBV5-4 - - CASSLDRTNYGYTF TGTGCCAGCAGCTTGGATAGGACAAACTATGGCTACACCTTC
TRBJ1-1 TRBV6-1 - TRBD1 CASRWTGVNTEAFF TGTGCCAGCAGGTGGACAGGGGTGAACACTGAAGCTTTCTTT
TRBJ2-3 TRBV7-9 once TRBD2 CASRSGLTSTRILTDTQYF TGTGCCAGCAGGTCGGGACTAACCTCAACCCGGATCCTCACAGATACGCAGTATTTT
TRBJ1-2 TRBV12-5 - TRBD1 CASGPSRDRVQFFYGYTF TGTGCTAGTGGCCCCTCCCGGGACAGGGTTCAGTTTTTCTATGGCTACACCTTC
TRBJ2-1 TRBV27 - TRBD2 CASSLSGGVNNEQFF TGTGCCAGCAGCCTTAGCGGGGGGGTCAACAATGAGCAGTTCTTC
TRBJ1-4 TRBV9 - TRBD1 CASSWTGEINEKLFF TGTGCCAGCAGCTGGACAGGGGAGATTAATGAAAAACTGTTTTTT
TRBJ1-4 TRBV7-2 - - CASSLVGTGGEKLFF TGTGCCAGCAGCTTAGTTGGCACAGGAGGGGAAAAACTGTTTTTT
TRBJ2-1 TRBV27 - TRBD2 CASSPQERLAGVYNEQFF TGTGCCAGCAGTCCTCAAGAGAGACTAGCGGGGGTCTACAATGAGCAGTTCTTC
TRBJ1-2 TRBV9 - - CASSSPLYGYTF TGTGCCAGCAGCTCTCCCCTATATGGCTACACCTTC
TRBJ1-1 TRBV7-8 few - CASSLAIEAFF TGTGCCAGCAGCTTAGCCATTGAAGCTTTCTTT
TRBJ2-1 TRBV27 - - CASRYTRVVNEQFF TGTGCCAGCAGGTACACCAGGGTAGTTAATGAGCAGTTCTTC
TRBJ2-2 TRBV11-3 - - CASSLGSGTGELFF TGTGCCAGCAGCTTAGGCTCGGGCACCGGGGAGCTGTTTTTT
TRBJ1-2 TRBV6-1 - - CASSEGATFYGYTF TGTGCCAGCAGTGAAGGCGCCACGTTCTATGGCTACACCTTC
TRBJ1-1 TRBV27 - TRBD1 CASRRTGTNTEAFF TGTGCCAGCAGAAGGACAGGAACCAACACTGAAGCTTTCTTT
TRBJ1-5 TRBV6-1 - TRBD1 CASYSGGGQPQHF TGTGCCAGCTATTCAGGGGGCGGTCAGCCCCAGCATTTT
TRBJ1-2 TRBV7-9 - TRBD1 CASSPGTGFGYTF TGTGCCAGCAGCCCCGGGACAGGGTTCGGCTACACCTTC
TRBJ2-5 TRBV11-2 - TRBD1 CASSSDRVETQYF TGTGCCAGCAGCTCGGACAGGGTTGAGACCCAGTACTTC
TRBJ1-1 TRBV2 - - CASRLTLNTEAFF TGTGCCAGCAGACTGACACTGAACACTGAAGCTTTCTTT
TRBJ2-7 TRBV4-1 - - CASSQVVATYEQYF TGCGCCAGCAGCCAAGTAGTAGCAACCTACGAGCAGTACTTC
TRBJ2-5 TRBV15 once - CATSREPGWAIGTQYF TGTGCCACCAGCAGAGAGCCAGGGTGGGCTATTGGGACCCAGTACTTC
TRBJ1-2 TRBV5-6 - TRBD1 CASSTRQGAGGYTF TGTGCCAGCAGCACGCGACAGGGGGCAGGCGGCTACACCTTC
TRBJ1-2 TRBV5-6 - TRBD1 CASSQTGRYGYTF TGTGCCAGCAGTCAGACAGGGCGGTATGGCTACACCTTC
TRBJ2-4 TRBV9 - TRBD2 CASSVGLGGKNIQYF TGTGCCAGCAGCGTAGGCCTGGGGGGGAAAAACATTCAGTACTTC
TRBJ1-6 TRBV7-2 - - CASSLEYLYSPLHF TGTGCCAGCAGCTTGGAGTATTTATATTCACCCCTCCACTTT
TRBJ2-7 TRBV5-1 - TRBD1 CASSLEGTVYEQYF TGCGCCAGCAGCTTGGAGGGGACAGTGTACGAGCAGTACTTC
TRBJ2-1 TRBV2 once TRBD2 CAILAGSYNEQFF TGTGCCATTCTAGCGGGCTCCTACAATGAGCAGTTCTTC
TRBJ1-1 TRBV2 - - CASSEGGNTEAFF TGTGCCAGCAGTGAAGGAGGGAACACTGAAGCTTTCTTT
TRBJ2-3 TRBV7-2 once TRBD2 CASSPAGGLILF TGTGCCAGCAGCCCAGCGGGGGGGCTAATCCTCTTT
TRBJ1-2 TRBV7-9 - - CASSLDTYGYTF TGTGCCAGCAGCCTTGACACCTATGGCTACACCTTC
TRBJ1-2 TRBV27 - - CASSTGFSGYTF TGTGCCAGCAGTACAGGGTTCAGCGGCTACACCTTC